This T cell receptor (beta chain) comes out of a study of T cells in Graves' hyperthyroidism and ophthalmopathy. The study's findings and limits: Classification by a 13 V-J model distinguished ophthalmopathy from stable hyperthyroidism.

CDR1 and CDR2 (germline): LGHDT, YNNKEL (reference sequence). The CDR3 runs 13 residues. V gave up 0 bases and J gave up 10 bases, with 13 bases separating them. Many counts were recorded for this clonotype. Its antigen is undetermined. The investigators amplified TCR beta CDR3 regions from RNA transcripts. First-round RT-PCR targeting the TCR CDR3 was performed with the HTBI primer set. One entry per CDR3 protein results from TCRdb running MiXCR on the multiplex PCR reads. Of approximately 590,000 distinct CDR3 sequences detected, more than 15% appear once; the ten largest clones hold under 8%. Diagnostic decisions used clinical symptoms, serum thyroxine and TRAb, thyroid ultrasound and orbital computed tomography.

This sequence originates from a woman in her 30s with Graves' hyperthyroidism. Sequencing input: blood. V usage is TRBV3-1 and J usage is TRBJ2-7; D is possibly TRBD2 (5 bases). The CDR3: CASSQERVSSQYF. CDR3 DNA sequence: TGTGCCAGCAGCCAAGAGCGGGTTTCGAGCCAGTACTTC.